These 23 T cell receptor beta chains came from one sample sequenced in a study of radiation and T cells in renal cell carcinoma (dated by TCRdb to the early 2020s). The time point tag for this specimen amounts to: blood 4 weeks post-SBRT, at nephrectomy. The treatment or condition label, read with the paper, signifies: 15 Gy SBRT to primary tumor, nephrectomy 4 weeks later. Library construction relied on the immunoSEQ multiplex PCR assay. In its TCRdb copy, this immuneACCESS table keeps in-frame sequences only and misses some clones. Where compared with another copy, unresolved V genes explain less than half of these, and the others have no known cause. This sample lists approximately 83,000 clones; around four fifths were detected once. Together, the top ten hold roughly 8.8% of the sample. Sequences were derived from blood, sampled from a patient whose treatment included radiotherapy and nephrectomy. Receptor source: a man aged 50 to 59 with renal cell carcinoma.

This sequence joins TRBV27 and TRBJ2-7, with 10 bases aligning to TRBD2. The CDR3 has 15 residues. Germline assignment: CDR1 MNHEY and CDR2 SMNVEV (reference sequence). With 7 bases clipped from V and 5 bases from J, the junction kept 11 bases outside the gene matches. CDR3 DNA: TGTGCCAGCATCCAAGCGGGAGGGCCAGTGAACGAGCAGTACTTC. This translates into CASIQAGGPVNEQYF.

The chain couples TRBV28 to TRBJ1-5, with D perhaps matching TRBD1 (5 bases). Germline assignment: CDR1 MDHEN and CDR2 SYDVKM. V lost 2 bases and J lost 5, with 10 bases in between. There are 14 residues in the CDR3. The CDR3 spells CASSLQTGDQPQHF. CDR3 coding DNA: TGTGCCAGCAGTTTACAAACAGGCGATCAGCCCCAGCATTTT.

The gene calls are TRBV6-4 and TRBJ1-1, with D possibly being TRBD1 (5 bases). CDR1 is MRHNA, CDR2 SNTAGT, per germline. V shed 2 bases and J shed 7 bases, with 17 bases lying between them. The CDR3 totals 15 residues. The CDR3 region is CASSDHQIFDSEAFF. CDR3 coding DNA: TGTGCCAGCAGTGACCACCAGATCTTCGACAGTGAAGCTTTCTTT.

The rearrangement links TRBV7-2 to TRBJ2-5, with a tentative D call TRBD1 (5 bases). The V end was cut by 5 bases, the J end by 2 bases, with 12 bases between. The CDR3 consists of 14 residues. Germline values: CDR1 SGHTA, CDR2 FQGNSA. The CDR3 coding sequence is TGTGCCAGCAGCCCAGGACAAGCACAAGAGACCCAGTACTTC. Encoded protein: CASSPGQAQETQYF.

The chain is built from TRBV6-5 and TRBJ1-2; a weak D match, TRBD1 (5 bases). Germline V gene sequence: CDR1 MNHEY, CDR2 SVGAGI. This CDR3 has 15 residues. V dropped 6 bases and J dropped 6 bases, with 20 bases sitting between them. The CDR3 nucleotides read TGTGCCAGCAGACCAAACCGGGACGGCGCAAATGGCTACACCTTC. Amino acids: CASRPNRDGANGYTF.

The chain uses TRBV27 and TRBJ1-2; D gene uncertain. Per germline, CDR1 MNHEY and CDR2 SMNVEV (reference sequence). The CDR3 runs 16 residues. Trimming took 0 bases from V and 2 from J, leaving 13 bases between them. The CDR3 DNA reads TGTGCCAGCAGTTTATCGTACAGATCCTACAACTATGGCTACACCTTC. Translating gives CASSLSYRSYNYGYTF.

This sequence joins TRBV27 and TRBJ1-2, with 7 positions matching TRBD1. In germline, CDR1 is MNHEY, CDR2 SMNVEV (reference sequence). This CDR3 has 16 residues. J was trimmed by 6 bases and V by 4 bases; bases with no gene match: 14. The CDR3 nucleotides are TGTGCCAGCAGTTCTCGACAGGGAGGGGGGTGGAATGGCTACACCTTC. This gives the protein CASSSRQGGGWNGYTF.

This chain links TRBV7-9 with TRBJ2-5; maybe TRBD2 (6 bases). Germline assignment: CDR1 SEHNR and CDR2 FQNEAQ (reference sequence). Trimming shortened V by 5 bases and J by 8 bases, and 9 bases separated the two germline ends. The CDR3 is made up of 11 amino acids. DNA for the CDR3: TGTGCCAGCAGCCCCGGGAGTACCCAGTACTTC. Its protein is CASSPGSTQYF.

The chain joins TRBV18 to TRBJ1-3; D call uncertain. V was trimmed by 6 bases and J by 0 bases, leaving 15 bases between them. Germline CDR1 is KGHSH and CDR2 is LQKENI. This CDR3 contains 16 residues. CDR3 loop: CASSPNSGSSGNTIYF. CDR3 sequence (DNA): TGTGCCAGCTCGCCAAATTCCGGGAGCTCTGGAAACACCATATATTTT.

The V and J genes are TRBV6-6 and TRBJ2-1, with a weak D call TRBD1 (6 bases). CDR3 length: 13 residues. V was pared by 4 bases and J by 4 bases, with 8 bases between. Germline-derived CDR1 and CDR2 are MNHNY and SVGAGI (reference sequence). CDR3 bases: TGTGCCAGCAGTTGGGACACATACAATGAGCAGTTCTTC. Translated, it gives CASSWDTYNEQFF.

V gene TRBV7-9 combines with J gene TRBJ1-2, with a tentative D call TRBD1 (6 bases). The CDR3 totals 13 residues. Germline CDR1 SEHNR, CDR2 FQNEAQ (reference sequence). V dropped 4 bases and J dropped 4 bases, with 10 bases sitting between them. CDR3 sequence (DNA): TGTGCCAGCAGCTCGCAGGGGACCTATGGCTACACCTTC. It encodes CASSSQGTYGYTF.

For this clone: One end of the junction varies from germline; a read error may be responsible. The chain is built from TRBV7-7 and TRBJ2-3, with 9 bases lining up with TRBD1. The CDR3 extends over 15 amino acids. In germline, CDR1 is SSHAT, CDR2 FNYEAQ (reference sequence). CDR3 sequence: CASSFGTGSTDTQYF. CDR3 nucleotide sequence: TGTGCTAGCAGCTTTGGGACAGGGAGCACAGATACGCAGTATTTT.

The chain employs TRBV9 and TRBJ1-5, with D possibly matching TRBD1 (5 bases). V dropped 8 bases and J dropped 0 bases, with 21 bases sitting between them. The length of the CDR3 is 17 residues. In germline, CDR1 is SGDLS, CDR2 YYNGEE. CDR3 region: CARRQRLGTYSNQPQHF. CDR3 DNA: TGTGCCAGAAGACAGCGACTGGGAACTTATAGCAATCAGCCCCAGCATTTT.

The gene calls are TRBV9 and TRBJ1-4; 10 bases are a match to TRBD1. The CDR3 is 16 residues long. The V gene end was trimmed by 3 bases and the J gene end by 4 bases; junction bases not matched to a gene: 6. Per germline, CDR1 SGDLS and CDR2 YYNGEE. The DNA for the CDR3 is TGTGCCAGCAGCGCCGGGACAGGGGTTAGTAATGAAAAACTGTTTTTT. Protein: CASSAGTGVSNEKLFF.

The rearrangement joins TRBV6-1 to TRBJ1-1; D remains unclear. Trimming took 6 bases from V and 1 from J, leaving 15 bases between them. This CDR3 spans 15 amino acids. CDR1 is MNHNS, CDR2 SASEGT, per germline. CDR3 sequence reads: CASRVEGRRNTEAFF. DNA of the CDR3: TGTGCCAGCAGGGTTGAAGGAAGGAGGAACACTGAAGCTTTCTTT.

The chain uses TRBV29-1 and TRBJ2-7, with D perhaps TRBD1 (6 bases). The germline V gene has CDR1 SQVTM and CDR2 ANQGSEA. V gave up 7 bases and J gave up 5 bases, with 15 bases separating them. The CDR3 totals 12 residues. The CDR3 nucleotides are TGCAGCGGTGGAAGGGGGATCCACGAGCAGTACTTC. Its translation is CSGGRGIHEQYF.

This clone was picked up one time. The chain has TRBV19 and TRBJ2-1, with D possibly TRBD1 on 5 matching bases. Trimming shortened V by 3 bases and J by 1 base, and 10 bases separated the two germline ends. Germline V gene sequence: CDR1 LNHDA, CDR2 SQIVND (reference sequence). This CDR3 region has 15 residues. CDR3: CASSIQGSSYNEQFF. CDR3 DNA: TGTGCCAGTAGTATTCAGGGATCGTCCTACAATGAGCAGTTCTTC.

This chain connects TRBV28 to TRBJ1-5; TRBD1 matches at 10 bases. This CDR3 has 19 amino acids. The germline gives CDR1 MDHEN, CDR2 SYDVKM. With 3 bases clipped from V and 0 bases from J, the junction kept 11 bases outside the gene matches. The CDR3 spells CASSLGWGQGTYSNQPQHF. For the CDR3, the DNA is TGTGCCAGCAGTTTGGGTTGGGGACAGGGGACCTATAGCAATCAGCCCCAGCATTTT.

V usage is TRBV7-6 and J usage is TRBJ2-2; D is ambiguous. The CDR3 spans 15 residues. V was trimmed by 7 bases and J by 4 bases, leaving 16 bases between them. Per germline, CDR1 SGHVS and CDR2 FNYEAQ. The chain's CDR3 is CASNPRLGFTGELFF. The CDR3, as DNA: TGTGCCAGCAACCCGCGCTTAGGCTTCACCGGGGAGCTGTTTTTT.

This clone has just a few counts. CDR3 in amino acids: CAWSNTGGLGSTEAFF. DNA for the CDR3: TGTGCCTGGAGTAATACAGGGGGCTTAGGGTCGACTGAAGCTTTCTTT. The chain uses TRBV30 and TRBJ1-1; 9 bases align to TRBD1. The CDR3 has 16 residues. V lost 2 bases and J lost 5; bases outside the gene matches: 12. Germline lookup yields CDR1 GTSNPN and CDR2 SVGIG (reference sequence).

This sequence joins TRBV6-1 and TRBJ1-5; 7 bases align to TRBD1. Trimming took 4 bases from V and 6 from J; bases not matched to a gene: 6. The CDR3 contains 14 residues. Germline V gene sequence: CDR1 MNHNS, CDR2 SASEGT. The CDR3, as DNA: TGTGCCAGCAGTGCTTCGGACAGGTTTCAGCCCCAGCATTTT. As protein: CASSASDRFQPQHF.

CDR3 sequence reads: CASSYQGLNTEAFF. In nucleotides, the CDR3 is TGTGCCAGCAGTTACCAGGGGTTGAACACTGAAGCTTTCTTT. The rearrangement uses TRBV28 and TRBJ1-1, with a possible D match to TRBD1 (6 bases). Germline V gives CDR1 MDHEN, CDR2 SYDVKM. The length of the CDR3 is 14 residues. Trimming pared 4 bases from V and 0 bases from J, leaving 9 bases between.

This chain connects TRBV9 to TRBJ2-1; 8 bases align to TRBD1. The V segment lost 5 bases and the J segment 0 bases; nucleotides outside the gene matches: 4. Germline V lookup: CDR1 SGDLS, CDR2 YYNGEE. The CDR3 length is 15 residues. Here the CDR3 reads CASSVTGGSYNEQFF. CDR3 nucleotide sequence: TGTGCCAGCAGTGTAACAGGGGGCTCCTACAATGAGCAGTTCTTC.